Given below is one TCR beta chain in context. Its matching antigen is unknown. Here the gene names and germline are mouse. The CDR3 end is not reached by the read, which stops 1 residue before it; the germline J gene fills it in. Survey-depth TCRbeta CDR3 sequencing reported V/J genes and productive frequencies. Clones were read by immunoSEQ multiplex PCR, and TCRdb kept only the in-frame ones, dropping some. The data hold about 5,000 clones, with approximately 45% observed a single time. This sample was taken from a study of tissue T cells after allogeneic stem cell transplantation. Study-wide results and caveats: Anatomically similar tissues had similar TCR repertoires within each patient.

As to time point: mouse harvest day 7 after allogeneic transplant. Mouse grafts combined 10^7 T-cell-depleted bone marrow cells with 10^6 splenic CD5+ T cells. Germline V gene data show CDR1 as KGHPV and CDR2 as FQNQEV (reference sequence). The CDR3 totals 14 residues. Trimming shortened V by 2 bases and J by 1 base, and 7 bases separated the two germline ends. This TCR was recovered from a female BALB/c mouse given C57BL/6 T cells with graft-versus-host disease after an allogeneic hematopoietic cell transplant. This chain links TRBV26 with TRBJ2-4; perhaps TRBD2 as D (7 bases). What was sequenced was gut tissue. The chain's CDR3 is CASSLGGRQNTLYF. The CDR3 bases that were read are TGTGCCAGCAGTCTGGGGGGGCGTCAAAACACCTTGTAC.